The 30 T cell receptor beta chains below all came from one sample that was sequenced in a study of cytomegalovirus exposure and HLA in healthy donors. Primers included in the PCR were 60 Vbeta and 13 Jbeta primers. Only in-frame clones appear in the TCRdb table, and some are missing; sequencing was by immunoSEQ multiplex PCR. The sample gives approximately 120,000 clones, about two thirds of which show up once; about 4% is in the top ten. Sequencing was done on a sample of PBMCs. All receptors derive from a man under 40 in good health and CMV-seronegative.

V usage is TRBV5-5 and J usage is TRBJ1-1; tentative D call: TRBD1 (5 bases). Germline assignment: CDR1 SGHKS and CDR2 YYEKEE (reference sequence). The CDR3 runs to 14 residues. V lost 4 bases and J lost 3, with 13 bases in between. CDR3 bases: TGTGCCAGCAGCCCCGGGGGGATTCACACTGAAGCTTTCTTT. Protein sequence: CASSPGGIHTEAFF.

This clone was counted a single time. Other DNA sequences within the sample encode an identical CDR3. CDR3 protein: CASSFGAAGGEQYF. CDR3 nucleotides: TGTGCCAGCAGTTTTGGGGCGGCTGGTGGCGAGCAGTACTTC. The chain combines TRBV27 with TRBJ2-7; TRBD1 is a possible D gene (5 bases). Germline V lookup: CDR1 MNHEY, CDR2 SMNVEV (reference sequence). Trimming left V 3 bases short and J 6 bases short, with 15 bases between. This CDR3 has 14 residues.

This clone was found a few times. The chain joins TRBV5-5 to TRBJ1-3, with unresolved D. The CDR3 length is 15 residues. CDR1 and CDR2 (germline): SGHKS, YYEKEE (reference sequence). The V gene lost 2 bases and the J gene lost 10 bases, with 19 bases spanning the gap. CDR3 residues: CASSLGQARALTIYF. The CDR3 nucleotides read TGTGCCAGCAGCTTAGGGCAGGCGAGGGCTTTAACCATATATTTT.

This clone was observed once. This chain links TRBV7-3 with TRBJ2-2; a weak D match, TRBD1 (7 bases). V was clipped by 7 bases and J by 2 bases, with 11 bases between them. The CDR3 is 14 residues long. Germline V gene sequence: CDR1 SGHTA, CDR2 FQGTGA. The CDR3 DNA sequence: TGTGCCAGCACAGGGGGGCAAAACACCGGGGAGCTGTTTTTT. Its protein product is CASTGGQNTGELFF.

The chain joins TRBV7-2 to TRBJ1-5, with 9 bases aligning to TRBD1. Germline V gene lookup returns CDR1 SGHTA and CDR2 FQGNSA. Trimming took 1 base from V and 6 from J; bases not matched to a gene: 10. This CDR3 comprises 17 residues. CDR3 amino acids: CASSLEAGQGPTQPQHF. CDR3 sequence (DNA): TGTGCCAGCAGCTTAGAGGCAGGACAGGGGCCCACTCAGCCCCAGCATTTT.

The chain employs TRBV2 and TRBJ2-3; 14 bases agree with TRBD2. CDR3 length: 18 residues. Germline assignment: CDR1 SNHLY and CDR2 FYNNEI. J gave up 4 bases and V 6 bases, and 12 bases lay outside the gene matches. The CDR3 region has the DNA TGTGCCAGCAGAGACCCGGGACTAGCGGGGGATACCCCAGATACGCAGTATTTT. Protein sequence: CASRDPGLAGDTPDTQYF.

As DNA, the CDR3 is TGTGCCACCTCTCGGGGGGGCGGTGAAGCTTTCTTT. As protein: CATSRGGGEAFF. The chain uses TRBV27 and TRBJ1-1; D may be TRBD1 (6 bases). The germline CDR1 and CDR2 sequences are MNHEY and SMNVEV (reference sequence). V lost 10 bases to trimming and J lost 7 bases, with 16 bases between them. The CDR3 totals 12 residues.

This chain uses TRBV19 with TRBJ2-7; 8 positions match TRBD2. The V gene end was trimmed by 10 bases and the J gene end by 0 bases; junction bases not matched to a gene: 11. The CDR3 totals 15 residues. Germline V gives CDR1 LNHDA, CDR2 SQIVND (reference sequence). CDR3 in DNA: TGTGCCACCCTGGATTCGGCGGGGGGCTCCTACGAGCAGTACTTC. Translated: CATLDSAGGSYEQYF.

The chain has TRBV28 and TRBJ2-3; 7 bases agree with TRBD1. The CDR3 runs to 15 residues. J lost 5 bases, V lost 6 bases, and 11 bases had no gene match. CDR1 and CDR2 from the germline V gene are MDHEN and SYDVKM. CDR3 coding DNA: TGTGCCAGCAGAGGCCCGGGACAGACAGAAGATACGCAGTATTTT. It encodes CASRGPGQTEDTQYF.

The chain is built from TRBV11-2 and TRBJ2-7; D is possibly TRBD2 (6 bases). The V end lost 0 bases, the J end lost 5 bases, and 8 bases lay between the germline ends. Looked up from germline, CDR1 is SGHAT and CDR2 is FQNNGV. This CDR3 spans 13 amino acids. Here the CDR3 reads CASSLEGGHEQYF. The CDR3 DNA follows: TGTGCCAGCAGCTTAGAAGGAGGGCACGAGCAGTACTTC.

This rearrangement joins TRBV2 to TRBJ1-2; 12 bases agree with TRBD1. The CDR3 spans 15 residues. V was pared by 6 bases and J by 4 bases, with 6 bases of the junction left unmatched. Germline V gene sequence: CDR1 SNHLY, CDR2 FYNNEI. CDR3 nucleotide sequence: TGTGCCAGCAGAGGGGGACAGGGGGCTGTCTATGGCTACACCTTC. Translating gives CASRGGQGAVYGYTF. Full variable domain (outside the CDR3, taken from reference TRBV2 and TRBJ1-2): EPEVTQTPSHQVTQMGQEVILRCVPISNHLYFYWYRQILGQKVEFLVSFYNNEISEKSEIFDDQFSVERPDGSNFTLKIRSTKLEDSAMYFCASRGGQGAVYGYTFGSGTRLTVV.

In its sample, this clone was seen once. The CDR3 bases are TGTGCCAGCAGCACGACAGGGCTCAATTCACCCCTCCACTTT. The encoded protein is CASSTTGLNSPLHF. J is TRBJ1-6 and V is TRBV28, with 7 bases matching TRBD1. Trimming removed 6 bases from V and 7 bases from J; junction bases left unmatched: 6. The length of the CDR3 is 14 residues. Per germline, CDR1 MDHEN and CDR2 SYDVKM.

In its sample, this clone was seen once. This chain joins TRBV5-4 and TRBJ2-5, with 7 nucleotides matching TRBD1. The CDR3 totals 17 residues. Looked up from germline, CDR1 is SGHNT and CDR2 is YYREEE (reference sequence). Unmatched junction bases numbered 13, after V lost 4 bases and J lost 1 base. CDR3 DNA: TGTGCCAGCAGCCCTCGGACAGGACCCCTCCTCCAAGAGACCCAGTACTTC. Protein sequence: CASSPRTGPLLQETQYF. The full variable domain, rest sourced from reference TRBV5-4 and TRBJ2-5, is ETGVTQSPTHLIKTRGQQVTLRCSSQSGHNTVSWYQQALGQGPQFIFQYYREEENGRGNFPPRFSGLQFPNYSSELNVNALELDDSALYLCASSPRTGPLLQETQYFGPGTRLLVL.

The chain links TRBV5-4 to TRBJ1-2; D gene uncertain. Germline loops: CDR1 SGHNT, CDR2 YYREEE (reference sequence). CDR3 length equals 14 residues. Trimming removed 1 base at V and 4 bases at J, with 11 bases between. The CDR3 nucleotides are TGTGCCAGCAGCTTGAGAGGGTCCCTCTATGGCTACACCTTC. As protein: CASSLRGSLYGYTF.

In this sample, this clone turned up a few times. At one of its ends the junction is not consistent with the germline gene, which may arise from a read error. V usage is TRBV6-6 and J usage is TRBJ2-1; TRBD2 agrees at 11 bases. The length of the CDR3 is 16 residues. From germline, CDR1 is MNHNY and CDR2 SVGAGI (reference sequence). CDR3 in amino acids: CASLAGGEPSFNEQFF. The CDR3 nucleotides read TGTGCCAGCTTAGCGGGGGGGGAGCCGTCCTTCAATGAGCAGTTCTTC.

This sequence joins TRBV15 and TRBJ1-2, with D unclear. V dropped 5 bases and J dropped 4 bases, with 14 bases sitting between them. This CDR3 comprises 14 residues. CDR1 and CDR2 from the germline V gene are LNHNV and YYDKDF (reference sequence). Written as DNA, the CDR3 is TGTGCCACCAGCGATACCACAGTGCTCTATGGCTACACCTTC. As protein: CATSDTTVLYGYTF. The variable domain in full, with the rest retrieved from reference TRBV15 and TRBJ1-2, is DAMVIQNPRYQVTQFGKPVTLSCSQTLNHNVMYWYQQKSSQAPKLLFHYYDKDFNNEADTPDNFQSRRPNTSFCFLDIRSPGLGDTAMYLCATSDTTVLYGYTFGSGTRLTVV.

The gene calls are TRBV7-3 and TRBJ2-2, with 15 bases fitting TRBD2. Germline CDR1 is SGHTA and CDR2 is FQGTGA. Losses at the gene ends were 4 bases for V and 5 bases for J; bases not matched to a gene: 5. The CDR3 covers 17 residues. CDR3 sequence (DNA): TGTGCCAGCAGCTCCGGGACTAGCGGGGGGCCGACCGGGGAGCTGTTTTTT. Translating it yields CASSSGTSGGPTGELFF.

The rearrangement joins TRBV27 to TRBJ2-7, with TRBD1 matching 7 bases. Germline V gives CDR1 MNHEY, CDR2 SMNVEV (reference sequence). This CDR3 region has 15 residues. Germline trimming cut 2 bases from V and 2 bases from J; bases unmatched to any gene: 6. The DNA for the CDR3 is TGTGCCAGCAGTTTAATCGGGGACAGCGCCTACGAGCAGTACTTC. Protein: CASSLIGDSAYEQYF.

The V call is TRBV2, the J call TRBJ2-5; D perhaps matches TRBD2 (5 bases). The V gene lost 5 bases and the J gene lost 5 bases, with 6 bases spanning the gap. Germline CDR1 and CDR2: SNHLY and FYNNEI. CDR3 length: 11 amino acids. The CDR3 region has the DNA TGTGCCAGCAGTCGCGGGGAGACCCAGTACTTC. It yields the protein CASSRGETQYF.

This clone was seen a few times. The chain has TRBV2 and TRBJ2-7, with 12 bases lining up with TRBD2. Per germline, CDR1 SNHLY and CDR2 FYNNEI. The CDR3 is made up of 17 amino acids. Germline trimming cut 8 bases from V and 0 bases from J; bases unmatched to any gene: 11. The CDR3 DNA is TGTGCCAGCCTACTCAGACTAGCGGGGGAGCGCTCCTACGAGCAGTACTTC. Residues: CASLLRLAGERSYEQYF.

The chain couples TRBV18 to TRBJ1-6, with D perhaps matching TRBD1 (6 bases). The CDR3 is 16 amino acids. V was cut by 2 bases and J by 6 bases, with 14 bases left in between. Germline CDR1 KGHSH, CDR2 LQKENI. The CDR3: CASSPVSGQLNSPLHF. The CDR3 coding sequence is TGTGCCAGCTCACCAGTTTCCGGACAGCTTAATTCACCCCTCCACTTT. Using reference TRBV18 and TRBJ1-6 for the parts outside the CDR3, the full variable domain is NAGVMQNPRHLVRRRGQEARLRCSPMKGHSHVYWYRQLPEEGLKFMVYLQKENIIDESGMPKERFSAEFPKEGPSILRIQQVVRGDSAAYFCASSPVSGQLNSPLHFGNGTRLTVT.

J is TRBJ1-3 and V is TRBV7-2; 8 bases map to TRBD1. Per germline, CDR1 SGHTA and CDR2 FQGNSA. There are 15 residues in the CDR3. The V and J ends lost 6 bases and 0 bases, in that order; junction bases with no gene match: 4. The CDR3 DNA follows: TGTGCCAGCAGTTTGGACAGGGCCTCTGGAAACACCATATATTTT. The encoded protein is CASSLDRASGNTIYF.

The rearrangement links TRBV14 to TRBJ1-6; 7 positions match TRBD1. Unmatched junction bases numbered 12, after V lost 4 bases and J lost 9 bases. CDR1 is SGHDN and CDR2 is FVKESK in the germline V gene. The CDR3 runs to 16 residues. The CDR3 loop reads CASSPKTGKGGSPLHF. The DNA of the CDR3 is TGTGCCAGCAGCCCAAAGACAGGGAAGGGAGGTTCACCCCTCCACTTT. The whole variable domain, filled in from reference TRBV14 and TRBJ1-6, reads EAGVTQFPSHSVIEKGQTVTLRCDPISGHDNLYWYRRVMGKEIKFLLHFVKESKQDESGMPNNRFLAERTGGTYSTLKVQPAELEDSGVYFCASSPKTGKGGSPLHFGNGTRLTVT.

The chain couples TRBV19 to TRBJ1-1; maybe TRBD1 (5 bases). V lost 6 bases and J 2 bases, leaving 19 bases between the germline ends. The CDR3 is made up of 16 amino acids. Per germline, CDR1 LNHDA and CDR2 SQIVND (reference sequence). The CDR3: CASSPRFRGINTEAFF. In nucleotides, the CDR3 is TGTGCCAGTAGCCCACGTTTTCGGGGGATAAACACTGAAGCTTTCTTT.

The gene calls are TRBV5-6 and TRBJ2-4; 10 bases align to TRBD1. The CDR3 length is 16 residues. Unmatched junction bases numbered 10, after V lost 4 bases and J lost 6 bases. Germline CDR1 and CDR2: SGHDT and YYEEEE. The CDR3 spells CASSPDGTGEGNIQYF. In DNA, the CDR3 is TGTGCCAGCAGCCCAGACGGGACAGGGGAAGGAAACATTCAGTACTTC. The variable domain in full, completed from reference TRBV5-6 and TRBJ2-4, reads DAGVTQSPTHLIKTRGQQVTLRCSPKSGHDTVSWYQQALGQGPQFIFQYYEEEERQRGNFPDRFSGHQFPNYSSELNVNALLLGDSALYLCASSPDGTGEGNIQYFGAGTRLSVL.

V usage is TRBV19 and J usage is TRBJ1-1; the D gene is possibly TRBD1 (6 bases). The CDR3 is 13 residues long. Trimming left V 8 bases short and J 4 bases short, with 14 bases between. CDR1 is LNHDA, CDR2 SQIVND, per germline (reference sequence). This CDR3 reads CASAHREGTEAFF. Written as DNA, the CDR3 is TGTGCCAGTGCCCACAGGGAAGGCACTGAAGCTTTCTTT.

This clone came up a few times. This chain joins TRBV25-1 and TRBJ1-4; possibly TRBD1 for D (6 bases). Germline V gives CDR1 MGHDK, CDR2 SYGVNS. The V end was cut by 4 bases, the J end by 7 bases, with 13 bases between. The CDR3 has 14 residues. The CDR3 region is CASSVQGWGEKLFF. CDR3 DNA sequence: TGTGCCAGCAGTGTACAGGGATGGGGTGAAAAACTGTTTTTT.

This clone was seen once. The chain carries TRBV18 and TRBJ1-1; possibly TRBD1 for D (5 bases). Trimming stripped 6 bases from V and 4 bases from J, with 18 bases between. The CDR3 sequence is 15 residues long. Germline V gene sequence: CDR1 KGHSH, CDR2 LQKENI. CDR3 loop: CASSPGAGWGTEAFF. CDR3 in DNA: TGTGCCAGCTCTCCTGGGGCAGGGTGGGGCACTGAAGCTTTCTTT.

The gene calls are TRBV9 and TRBJ2-1; 10 bases agree with TRBD2. CDR1 SGDLS and CDR2 YYNGEE come from the germline V gene. The CDR3 extends over 16 amino acids. V lost 0 bases, J lost 5 bases, and 5 bases stayed unmatched. The CDR3 DNA follows: TGTGCCAGCAGCGTAGGGAGGACTAGCGGAAACAATGAGCAGTTCTTC. It is translated as CASSVGRTSGNNEQFF.

This clone was picked up a small number of times. The chain has TRBV5-6 and TRBJ2-7; D perhaps matches TRBD1 (6 bases). Germline V CDR1 and CDR2: SGHDT, YYEEEE. CDR3 size: 15 residues. V gave up 0 bases and J gave up 2 bases, with 12 bases separating them. The CDR3 DNA sequence: TGTGCCAGCAGCTTGGACAGGGAGTCGACCTACGAGCAGTACTTC. It specifies CASSLDRESTYEQYF.